This TCR beta chain was obtained from a study of the immune and genomic landscape of osteosarcoma. Study overall: Pediatric and adult high-grade osteosarcoma patients, median diagnosis age 27. Notes on the study in general: About 5 cases had a single hyperexpanded clone dominating the repertoire, all with fewer than 100 T-cell clonotypes. Compared with cold C1, the hot C3 cluster had higher, still-low clonality.

Clones were sequenced by immunoSEQ multiplex PCR, and TCRdb holds only the in-frame ones, with some missing. The sample lists 4,600 or so clones; roughly 78% were seen once. A remark on this clone: The antigen is not known.

The post-treatment osteosarcoma tumors were primary, local recurrence or metastasis specimens from poor-prognosis patients. The TCR comes from a human donor with osteosarcoma. The sequenced sample consisted of osteosarcoma tumor tissue from the femur.

The CDR3 region has the DNA TGTGCCAGCAGACCGGGACAGGGTCGTCGCAATCAGCCCCAGCATTTT. Translated: CASRPGQGRRNQPQHF. V is TRBV6-6 and J is TRBJ1-5, with 9 positions matching TRBD1. This CDR3 contains 16 residues. The J segment lost 2 bases and the V segment lost 6 bases, leaving 8 bases of the junction unmatched. Germline V gives CDR1 MNHNY, CDR2 SVGAGI (reference sequence).